The 5 T cell receptor beta chains presented below share a single source sample, sequenced in a study of a mutant IDH1 vaccine in newly diagnosed glioma. These receptors have no known antigen. Assay: immunoSEQ multiplex PCR; the TCRdb copy retains only in-frame clones and omits some. The sample has tens of thousands of clones; roughly 80% are singletons. The sample's time point: week 35, safety follow-up. The study gave 300 ug of mutant IDH1 20-mer peptide per vaccine dose, with topical imiquimod. The material sequenced was PBMCs, taken from a glioma patient whose treatment included an IDH1 peptide vaccine. The receptors come from a middle-aged woman with glioma.

This clone was seen only a few times. The gene calls are TRBV30 and TRBJ1-5, with D tentatively TRBD1 (5 bases). The CDR3 spans 16 residues. Germline CDR1 is GTSNPN and CDR2 is SVGIG (reference sequence). Between the trimmed V and J ends, which lost 0 bases and 2 bases, there was a span of 14 bases. CDR3 coding DNA: TGTGCCTGGAGTGTATCCAGGGTGGTTGGCAATCAGCCCCAGCATTTT. Translated, it gives CAWSVSRVVGNQPQHF.

The V and J genes are TRBV20-1 and TRBJ1-2; TRBD1 might be the D (6 bases). Looked up from germline, CDR1 is DFQATT and CDR2 is SNEGSKA (reference sequence). The CDR3 runs 11 residues. V dropped 5 bases and J dropped 7 bases, with 11 bases sitting between them. Written as DNA, the CDR3 is TGCAGTGCTCGGGGGGCTTCTGGCTACACCTTC. It codes for CSARGASGYTF.

The chain recombines TRBV6-6 with TRBJ2-3; 7 nucleotides align to TRBD1. With V trimmed by 4 bases and J by 14 bases, 9 bases remained unmatched. This CDR3 has 12 residues. Germline assignment: CDR1 MNHNY and CDR2 SVGAGI (reference sequence). As DNA, the CDR3 is TGTGCCAGCAGTTCTCCAACAGGGGCAGGGTATTTT. Translating it yields CASSSPTGAGYF.

The rearrangement links TRBV6-5 to TRBJ1-1, with 8 nucleotides matching TRBD1. This CDR3 contains 14 residues. Trimming at V came to 5 bases and at J to 4 bases, leaving 6 bases not matched to a gene. CDR1 and CDR2 from the germline V gene are MNHEY and SVGAGI. The CDR3 loop is CASSETGGGTEAFF. CDR3 DNA: TGTGCCAGCAGTGAAACAGGGGGGGGCACTGAAGCTTTCTTT.

The V and J genes are TRBV6-6 and TRBJ2-7; the D is unclear. CDR3 length: 15 amino acids. Germline lookup yields CDR1 MNHNY and CDR2 SVGAGI (reference sequence). Deletions cut 5 bases from V and 2 bases from J, with 16 bases between. CDR3 amino acids: CASSVPDLPPYEQYF. DNA for the CDR3: TGTGCCAGCAGTGTCCCCGACTTGCCCCCCTACGAGCAGTACTTC.